The rows below give T cell receptor beta chains drawn from one sample of a study of cytotoxic CD8 clonotypes in ibrutinib-treated CLL. Repertoires were generated with immunoSEQ multiplex PCR, while TCRdb's copy carries only in-frame clones and drops some. The table lists under 150,000 clones, around 84% of them singletons. Sequencing used PBMCs, obtained after 36 months of ibrutinib treatment. The receptors shown here come from a human donor with chronic lymphocytic leukemia. Both conserved end residues are part of each CDR3. Each record gives: V gene, clone size, J gene, D gene, CDR3 DNA, CDR3 protein. A D gene is named only where the DNA matches it firmly. Clone size is stated in some rows and not others, as once, few, many or a class when expanded.

>TRBV4-2|-|TRBJ1-6|-
TGTGCCAGCAGCCAAGTCTCTGGTACAAATTCACCCCTCCACTTT
CASSQVSGTNSPLHF
>TRBV19|once|TRBJ2-1|TRBD2
TGTGCCAGTACCGACGGGGGGTTATCCTACAATGAGCAGTTCTTC
CASTDGGLSYNEQFF
>TRBV7-9|-|TRBJ1-5|-
TGTGCCAGCAGCTTTGAAGGGCATCAGCCCCAGCATTTT
CASSFEGHQPQHF
>TRBV7-9|-|TRBJ1-1|-
TGTGCCAGCAGCCCCCCGGTGGGACAAGCTTTCTTT
CASSPPVGQAFF
>TRBV5-1|-|TRBJ2-1|TRBD1
TGCGCCAGCAGCTTTCCGAGACAGGGGGTAAACAATGAGCAGTTCTTC
CASSFPRQGVNNEQFF
>TRBV9|-|TRBJ2-2|-
TGTGCCAGCAGCGTAAACGTGGCCAGGGAGCTGTTTTTT
CASSVNVARELFF
>TRBV5-5|-|TRBJ2-7|-
TGTGCCAGCAGCTCGTCGGAACAGCCCTACGAGCAGTACTTC
CASSSSEQPYEQYF
>TRBV2|-|TRBJ1-4|TRBD1
TGTGCCAGCAGTGGCGGACAGGGGTTTGAAAAACTGTTTTTT
CASSGGQGFEKLFF
>TRBV19|-|TRBJ1-2|-
TGTGCCAGTACTCGATTTGGACAGCGGGATGGCTACACCTTC
CASTRFGQRDGYTF
>TRBV7-9|-|TRBJ2-7|-
TGTGCCAGCAGCTTAGGTTCGGGTTCCTACGAGCAGTACTTC
CASSLGSGSYEQYF
>TRBV6-5|-|TRBJ2-1|TRBD1
TGTGCCAGCAGGGGACAGAACTCCCGTGAGCAGTTCTTC
CASRGQNSREQFF
>TRBV7-9|-|TRBJ1-2|TRBD1
TGTGCCAGCAGCCGGACCGGGACAGGGGACGGCTACACCTTC
CASSRTGTGDGYTF
>TRBV6-1|-|TRBJ2-4|-
TGTGCCAGCAGTCTGACAGGCACCAAAAACATTCAGTACTTC
CASSLTGTKNIQYF
>TRBV29-1|few|TRBJ1-1|TRBD1
TGCAGCGGTGGACAGGGCGCTGAAGCTTTCTTT
CSGGQGAEAFF
>TRBV28|-|TRBJ1-5|TRBD1
TGTGCCAGCAGTCCCACACCGATGACAGGGGCAGGCCAGCCCCAGCATTTT
CASSPTPMTGAGQPQHF
>TRBV28|-|TRBJ1-6|-
TGTGCCAGCGGTCGACAGGTGTGGGATAATTCACCCCTCCACTTT
CASGRQVWDNSPLHF
>TRBV6-5|-|TRBJ1-1|-
TGTGCCAGCAGTCCTAACACAGGGATGGGCACTGAAGCTTTCTTT
CASSPNTGMGTEAFF
>TRBV4-1|-|TRBJ2-7|TRBD2
TGCGCCAGCAGCCCCCTGTCGGGAGGGCTTCCCTACGAGCAGTACTTC
CASSPLSGGLPYEQYF
>TRBV7-6|-|TRBJ2-2|-
TGTGCCAGCAGCTTAACAGGGAACACCGGGGAGCTGTTTTTT
CASSLTGNTGELFF
>TRBV7-6|-|TRBJ2-5|TRBD2
TGTGCCAGCAGACAGACTAGCGGGGGACCAGAGACCCAGTACTTC
CASRQTSGGPETQYF
>TRBV29-1|-|TRBJ1-2|-
TGCTGCGCGGCCAGGAGTAACTATGGCTACACCTTC
CCAARSNYGYTF
>TRBV5-6|-|TRBJ1-2|-
TGTGCCAGCAGCTTAAACTATGGCTACACCTTC
CASSLNYGYTF
>TRBV5-4|-|TRBJ1-1|-
TGTGCCAGCAGCTTCGGGGACGTAAGGACTGAAGCTTTCTTT
CASSFGDVRTEAFF
>TRBV28|-|TRBJ1-5|TRBD1
TGTGCCAGCAGCCTCAAGACAGGGAGCAATCAGCCCCAGCATTTT
CASSLKTGSNQPQHF
>TRBV5-8|-|TRBJ1-5|TRBD1
TGTGCCAGCAGCCGTCCCGGGACAGGGAACAATCAGCCCCAGCATTTT
CASSRPGTGNNQPQHF
>TRBV15|medium-sized|TRBJ1-5|TRBD1
TGTGCCACCAGCAGAGATTGGGACAGTGGCAATCAGCCCCAGCATTTT
CATSRDWDSGNQPQHF
>TRBV18|-|TRBJ1-4|TRBD1
TGTGCCAGCTCGCCAACCCAGACAGGGGGAAGTGAAAAACTGTTTTTT
CASSPTQTGGSEKLFF
>TRBV9|-|TRBJ1-6|-
TGTGCCAGCAGCGTCGGGGAGCGCTCACCCCTCCACTTT
CASSVGERSPLHF
>TRBV10-2|few|TRBJ2-2|TRBD1
TGCGCCAGCAGATGGACAGGCAACACCGGGGAGCTGTTTTTT
CASRWTGNTGELFF
>TRBV6-1|-|TRBJ2-5|TRBD1
TGTGCCAGCAGTTTTGAGAGGGGGCGCCGGGAGACCCAGTACTTC
CASSFERGRRETQYF
>TRBV11-2|-|TRBJ2-7|TRBD1
TGTGCCAGCAGCCAGGTAAACAAGTGGGGACAGCTCGAGCAGTACTTC
CASSQVNKWGQLEQYF
>TRBV27|-|TRBJ2-3|-
TGTGCCAGCAGTTCATCGCCCGCGAGTCTCGGGGGTGGGCAGTATTTT
CASSSSPASLGGGQYF
>TRBV5-1|few|TRBJ1-5|-
TGCGCCAGCAGCCTGGGTTATAGCAATCAGCCCCAGCATTTT
CASSLGYSNQPQHF
>TRBV7-9|-|TRBJ1-2|TRBD1
TGTGCCAGCAGCCCTCCTCGGACAGGGGATGATGGCTACACCTTC
CASSPPRTGDDGYTF
>TRBV9|few|TRBJ2-2|-
TGTGCCAGCAGCGCAGGGTTGCGGACCGGGGAGCTGTTTTTT
CASSAGLRTGELFF
>TRBV5-1|-|TRBJ1-1|-
TGCGCCAGCATGTTTCAGGGCGGCACTGAAGCTTTCTTT
CASMFQGGTEAFF
>TRBV12-5|-|TRBJ1-3|-
TGTGCTAGTGGAATTAGCTCTGGAAACACCATATATTTT
CASGISSGNTIYF
>TRBV5-1|-|TRBJ1-1|TRBD1
TGCGCCAGCAGCTGGGACAGGGGGAACACTGAAGCTTTCTTT
CASSWDRGNTEAFF
>TRBV19|few|TRBJ1-1|-
TGTGCCACCAGGACAGTCTACCACACTGAAGCTTTCTTT
CATRTVYHTEAFF
>TRBV2|few|TRBJ2-1|TRBD2
TGTGCCAGCTATAGCGGGAGTTTCCATGAGCAGTTCTTC
CASYSGSFHEQFF
>TRBV2|few|TRBJ2-2|-
TGTGCCAGCAGTGAATGGGCAGGCGGGGAGCTGTTTTTT
CASSEWAGGELFF
>TRBV7-8|-|TRBJ1-1|-
TGTGCCAGCAGCTTTCCACTGATGAACACTGAAGCTTTCTTT
CASSFPLMNTEAFF
>TRBV7-9|-|TRBJ1-1|-
TGTGCCAGCAGCTCGACAGGGAACACTGAAGCTTTCTTT
CASSSTGNTEAFF
>TRBV19|-|TRBJ2-3|-
TGTGCCAGTAGTATCATGGGTTCTAGCACAGATACGCAGTATTTT
CASSIMGSSTDTQYF